The clone carrying this T cell receptor beta chain came up once. This sample was included in a study of blood T cell repertoires in COVID-19. At the level of the study: T cells, B-cell-depleted T cells, or PBMCs provided the cDNA or gDNA that served as material.

Original methodology: Amplification with reference gene primers provided the estimates of nucleated cell counts. Clones were read by immunoSEQ multiplex PCR, and TCRdb kept only the in-frame ones, dropping some. The V and J calls and clone size are taken from that table; D and trimming were inferred from the DNA. The table lists roughly 130,000 clones, around four fifths of them singletons. Germline CDR1 SQVTM, CDR2 ANQGSEA. After removal of 4 bases from V and 9 bases from J, the junction contained 7 bases not matched to a gene. The CDR3 contains 14 residues. The chain joins TRBV29-1 to TRBJ2-1, with 12 bases aligning to TRBD2. This clonotype originated in a middle-aged man with active or convalescent COVID-19. Sequencing was performed on peripheral blood. Written as DNA, the CDR3 is TGCAGCGTTGTATGGCTAGCGGGGGGGCGTGAGCAGTTCTTC. Translating gives CSVVWLAGGREQFF.